Below are 28 T cell receptor beta chains sequenced from a single sample in a study of blood T cell repertoires in COVID-19. Method: immunoSEQ multiplex PCR; TCRdb's copy keeps in-frame clones and lacks some. The sample includes 150,000 or so clones, 84% of them seen just once. The material sequenced was PBMCs or T cells enriched from blood (not recorded which). These receptors all come from a man aged 50-59 years who had recovered from COVID-19.

A note on this clone: Other nucleotide sequences in the sample specify the same CDR3. The rearrangement links TRBV5-6 to TRBJ1-2; TRBD1 might be the D (6 bases). The CDR3 totals 14 residues. V was trimmed by 1 base and J by 5 bases, leaving 12 bases between them. Germline V gene data show CDR1 as SGHDT and CDR2 as YYEEEE. This CDR3 is CASSLRGAGYGYTF. The CDR3 coding sequence is TGTGCCAGCAGCTTGCGGGGGGCTGGTTATGGCTACACCTTC.

The J gene is TRBJ2-3, the V gene TRBV28, with 10 positions matching TRBD2. Germline assignment: CDR1 MDHEN and CDR2 SYDVKM. V was clipped by 3 bases and J by 4 bases; unmatched bases: 10. The CDR3 runs 17 residues. CDR3 nucleotide sequence: TGTGCCAGCAGTTTCCCAGCGGGGGGGTCTTGGGCAGATACGCAGTATTTT. This codes for CASSFPAGGSWADTQYF.

With regard to this clone: Sequence at one end of the junction differs from germline and may be a read error. The chain employs TRBV29-1 and TRBJ2-5, with 7 bases matching TRBD1. There are 12 residues in the CDR3. Germline V CDR1 and CDR2: SQVTM, ANQGSEA. The CDR3 DNA reads as TGCAGCGGGGATATTGGACAGGCGCAATTGGACTTC. Its protein is CSGDIGQAQLDF.

This clone has just one count. V and J are TRBV5-1 and TRBJ2-5; 10 nucleotides match TRBD1. Germline trimming cut 4 bases from V and 4 bases from J; bases unmatched to any gene: 4. CDR1 is SGHRS, CDR2 YFSETQ, per germline. CDR3 length: 14 amino acids. This chain's CDR3 is CASSQTGGLETQYF. The CDR3 coding sequence is TGCGCCAGCAGCCAGACAGGGGGCCTAGAGACCCAGTACTTC.

V gene TRBV4-2 combines with J gene TRBJ2-1, with TRBD2 as a possible D gene (7 bases). This CDR3 spans 15 amino acids. V was clipped by 2 bases and J by 5 bases, with 13 bases between them. CDR1 LGHNA and CDR2 YNFKEQ come from the germline V gene. The CDR3 here is CASSQRGGGNNEQFF. CDR3 in DNA: TGTGCCAGCAGCCAACGGGGAGGGGGGAACAATGAGCAGTTCTTC.

This clone was seen just once. This chain uses TRBV28 with TRBJ2-5, with a possible D match to TRBD2 (7 bases). CDR3 size: 16 residues. Germline CDR1 MDHEN, CDR2 SYDVKM. With 2 bases removed from V and 1 base from J, the gap between germline ends came to 14 bases. In DNA, the CDR3 is TGTGCCAGCAGTTTAGTAGGGGGGGCGCCCCAAGAGACCCAGTACTTC. Translated, it gives CASSLVGGAPQETQYF.

The chain joins TRBV5-1 to TRBJ1-4; maybe TRBD1 (5 bases). V gave up 5 bases and J gave up 7 bases, with 15 bases separating them. This CDR3 has 14 residues. The germline V gene encodes CDR1 SGHRS and CDR2 YFSETQ. CDR3 DNA sequence: TGCGCCAGCAGTGCAGGGTCCGGGGGTGAAAAACTGTTTTTT. It specifies CASSAGSGGEKLFF. Filled out from reference TRBV5-1 and TRBJ1-4, the complete variable domain reads KAGVTQTPRYLIKTRGQQVTLSCSPISGHRSVSWYQQTPGQGLQFLFEYFSETQRNKGNFPGRFSGRQFSNSRSEMNVSTLELGDSALYLCASSAGSGGEKLFFGSGTQLSVL.

The chain joins TRBV5-1 to TRBJ2-1, with 7 nucleotides matching TRBD1. The CDR3 has 15 amino acids. Germline V lookup: CDR1 SGHRS, CDR2 YFSETQ. Trimming removed 2 bases from V and 2 bases from J; junction bases left unmatched: 4. The CDR3 is CASSLQGKPYNEQFF. In DNA, the CDR3 is TGCGCCAGCAGCTTACAGGGGAAACCCTACAATGAGCAGTTCTTC.

The CDR3 DNA is TGTGCCAGTAGACGGACAGGGGGGATGAACACTGAAGCTTTCTTT. Translation: CASRRTGGMNTEAFF. This sequence joins TRBV19 and TRBJ1-1; TRBD1 aligns across 10 bases. Germline values: CDR1 LNHDA, CDR2 SQIVND (reference sequence). CDR3 size: 15 residues. V shed 6 bases, J shed 0 bases, and the junction held 4 bases outside the gene matches.

This clone was seen only once. V usage is TRBV19 and J usage is TRBJ1-5; 8 bases are shared with TRBD1. Germline values: CDR1 LNHDA, CDR2 SQIVND (reference sequence). CDR3 length: 15 residues. V shed 8 bases, J shed 7 bases, and the junction held 13 bases outside the gene matches. This CDR3 reads CASSKWGQVLQPQHF. For the CDR3, the DNA is TGTGCCAGTTCCAAGTGGGGACAGGTCTTGCAGCCCCAGCATTTT.

The chain has TRBV3-1 (or the pseudogene TRBV3-2) and TRBJ1-1; 10 bases line up with TRBD1. CDR3 length: 12 amino acids. With 2 bases clipped from V and 11 bases from J, the junction kept 2 bases outside the gene matches. Germline V gives CDR1 LGHDT, CDR2 YNNKEL (reference sequence). The DNA for the CDR3 is TGTGCCAGCAGCCAAAGACAGGGGGCTGCTTTCTTT. Its translation is CASSQRQGAAFF.

The rearrangement joins TRBV3-1 (or the pseudogene TRBV3-2) to TRBJ1-1; D unresolved. The CDR3 length is 13 residues. Per germline, CDR1 LGHDT and CDR2 YNNKEL (reference sequence). V shed 3 bases and J shed 2 bases, with 7 bases lying between them. This chain's CDR3 is CASSHGVNTEAFF. Written as DNA, the CDR3 is TGTGCCAGCAGCCACGGGGTAAACACTGAAGCTTTCTTT.

The V and J genes are TRBV5-6 and TRBJ2-7; TRBD1 might be the D (5 bases). The ends were cut back, 4 bases at V and 4 bases at J, with 9 bases in the middle. This CDR3 spans 12 amino acids. Germline V gives CDR1 SGHDT, CDR2 YYEEEE. CDR3 nucleotide sequence: TGTGCCAGCAGCAAGACAGAATACGAGCAGTACTTC. It translates to CASSKTEYEQYF.

The rearrangement uses TRBV27 and TRBJ1-1; D unresolved. Germline CDR1 is MNHEY and CDR2 is SMNVEV (reference sequence). The CDR3 has 14 amino acids. With 3 bases removed from V and 3 bases from J, the gap between germline ends came to 11 bases. The CDR3 nucleotides read TGTGCCAGCAGTTTTGGCGCGGGCTACACTGAAGCTTTCTTT. This codes for CASSFGAGYTEAFF.

The rearrangement joins TRBV19 to TRBJ2-3; maybe TRBD2 (6 bases). Germline-derived CDR1 and CDR2 are LNHDA and SQIVND (reference sequence). The CDR3 spans 14 residues. With 7 bases removed from V and 0 bases from J, the gap between germline ends came to 11 bases. CDR3 sequence: CASMGRTSTDTQYF. CDR3 coding DNA: TGTGCCAGTATGGGGAGGACTAGCACAGATACGCAGTATTTT.

This chain joins TRBV24-1 and TRBJ2-1; 10 nucleotides line up with TRBD2. Losses at the gene ends were 3 bases for V and 4 bases for J; bases not matched to a gene: 11. The germline V gene has CDR1 KGHDR and CDR2 SFDVKD. CDR3 length: 18 amino acids. CDR3 region: CATSDPIKRGGDYNEQFF. For the CDR3, the DNA is TGTGCCACCAGTGATCCGATTAAGCGGGGGGGTGATTACAATGAGCAGTTCTTC.

The chain recombines TRBV10-1 with TRBJ1-5; D is undetermined. Deletions cut 6 bases from V and 6 bases from J, with 9 bases between. This CDR3 comprises 12 residues. Germline CDR1 WNHNN, CDR2 SYGVQD (reference sequence). For the CDR3, the DNA is TGCGCCAGCAGCGACTCTGGTCAGCCCCAGCATTTT. Translating gives CASSDSGQPQHF.

In nucleotides, the CDR3 is TGTGCCAGCTCACCGGTACAGGGGGCTCGGAACGAGCAGTACTTC. Protein product: CASSPVQGARNEQYF. This sequence joins TRBV18 and TRBJ2-7; TRBD1 matches 9 bases. The CDR3 contains 15 residues. Looked up from germline, CDR1 is KGHSH and CDR2 is LQKENI. Losses at the gene ends were 3 bases for V and 5 bases for J; bases not matched to a gene: 8.

This clone appeared a few times. V usage is TRBV24-1 and J usage is TRBJ2-5; D remains unclear. The CDR3 runs 14 residues. V lost 2 bases and J lost 1, with 7 bases in between. CDR1 and CDR2 from the germline V gene are KGHDR and SFDVKD. The CDR3 spells CATSDSAAQETQYF. CDR3 in DNA: TGTGCCACCAGTGATTCCGCGGCCCAAGAGACCCAGTACTTC.

The chain combines TRBV30 with TRBJ1-4, with 7 nucleotides matching TRBD1. Germline V gene sequence: CDR1 GTSNPN, CDR2 SVGIG (reference sequence). After removal of 6 bases from V and 3 bases from J, the junction contained 7 bases not matched to a gene. The CDR3 loop spans 14 amino acids. Here the CDR3 DNA reads TGTGCCTGCAGCCAGAGGGGGCCTAATGAAAAACTGTTTTTT. It specifies CACSQRGPNEKLFF.

The chain employs TRBV19 and TRBJ1-5, with a weak D call TRBD1 (5 bases). This CDR3 has 16 amino acids. Trimming shortened V by 1 base and J by 1 base, and 11 bases separated the two germline ends. From germline, CDR1 is LNHDA and CDR2 SQIVND (reference sequence). CDR3 nucleotides: TGTGCCAGTAGTATAGGAGCAGGGCTAAGCAATCAGCCCCAGCATTTT. Translated: CASSIGAGLSNQPQHF.

The rearrangement joins TRBV5-1 to TRBJ2-6, with 7 bases identical to TRBD2. The germline V gene has CDR1 SGHRS and CDR2 YFSETQ. This CDR3 comprises 18 residues. After removal of 0 bases from V and 0 bases from J, the junction contained 6 bases not matched to a gene. This chain's CDR3 is CASSLGPGGPSGANVLTF. DNA for the CDR3: TGCGCCAGCAGCTTGGGCCCGGGGGGTCCCTCTGGGGCCAACGTCCTGACTTTC.

J is TRBJ1-2 and V is TRBV6-1; D remains unclear. The length of the CDR3 is 15 residues. V was trimmed by 2 bases and J by 4 bases, leaving 14 bases between them. Germline assignment: CDR1 MNHNS and CDR2 SASEGT. The chain's CDR3 is CASSESDYSSYGYTF. The CDR3 DNA reads as TGTGCCAGCAGTGAAAGTGACTATTCGAGCTATGGCTACACCTTC.

V and J are TRBV7-9 and TRBJ1-3; possible D gene TRBD1, 5 bases. CDR3 size: 17 residues. CDR1 and CDR2 from the germline V gene are SEHNR and FQNEAQ (reference sequence). Trimming removed 4 bases from V and 0 bases from J, with 16 bases in between. The CDR3 region has the DNA TGTGCCAGCAGCTCGGGACTACAAATCCTCTCTGGAAACACCATATATTTT. Translating gives CASSSGLQILSGNTIYF. Variable domain in full (rest from reference TRBV7-9 and TRBJ1-3): DTGVSQNPRHKITKRGQNVTFRCDPISEHNRLYWYRQTLGQGPEFLTYFQNEAQLEKSRLLSDRFSAERPKGSFSTLEIQRTEQGDSAMYLCASSSGLQILSGNTIYFGEGSWLTVV.

The chain combines TRBV5-4 with TRBJ1-2; no reliable D call. V gave up 0 bases and J gave up 5 bases, with 5 bases separating them. CDR3 length equals 12 residues. Germline CDR1 is SGHNT and CDR2 is YYREEE (reference sequence). The CDR3 spells CASSLEQYGYTF. The DNA of the CDR3 is TGTGCCAGCAGCTTGGAACAGTATGGCTACACCTTC.

The genes are TRBV28 and TRBJ1-5, with D perhaps TRBD1 (5 bases). This CDR3 spans 14 amino acids. Trimming took off 3 bases at V and 2 bases at J, with 8 bases between the two ends. The V gene's germline CDR1 is MDHEN and CDR2 SYDVKM. The CDR3 reads CASSFGAGNQPQHF. The CDR3 nucleotides are TGTGCCAGCAGTTTTGGGGCAGGCAATCAGCCCCAGCATTTT.

V gene TRBV5-1 combines with J gene TRBJ2-7; weak D call: TRBD1 (6 bases). The CDR3 totals 14 residues. Looked up from germline, CDR1 is SGHRS and CDR2 is YFSETQ. V lost 4 bases and J lost 3, with 14 bases in between. This CDR3 is CASSPGTSVYEQYF. The CDR3 DNA follows: TGCGCCAGCAGCCCAGGGACATCTGTCTACGAGCAGTACTTC.

This chain uses TRBV30 with TRBJ1-3; D is possibly TRBD1 (6 bases). The CDR3 loop spans 15 amino acids. The ends were cut back, 0 bases at V and 2 bases at J, with 11 bases in the middle. In germline, CDR1 is GTSNPN, CDR2 SVGIG (reference sequence). CDR3 sequence (DNA): TGTGCCTGGAGTGTACGTACAGGGACTGGAAACACCATATATTTT. As protein: CAWSVRTGTGNTIYF.